Listed here are 31 T cell receptor beta chains from one sample, sequenced in a study of T cell responses to AZD1222 COVID-19 vaccine. Assay used: immunoSEQ multiplex PCR; TCRdb lists only in-frame clones, some missing. The sample lists 130,000 or so clones, approximately 94% occurring once. The sample consisted of peripheral blood, taken on day 0 of AZD1222 vaccination. Source of these receptors: an adult in good health.

The chain recombines TRBV6-5 with TRBJ2-3, with D maybe TRBD1 (6 bases). Germline V gene lookup returns CDR1 MNHEY and CDR2 SVGAGI. Trimming shortened V by 5 bases and J by 1 base, and 10 bases separated the two germline ends. This CDR3 has 14 residues. The CDR3 nucleotides read TGTGCCAGCAGTCTCGAGGGGGGCACAGATACGCAGTATTTT. Residues: CASSLEGGTDTQYF.

This clone was detected once. This rearrangement joins TRBV7-9 to TRBJ1-2, with 9 bases lining up with TRBD1. Per the germline V gene, CDR1 is SEHNR and CDR2 is FQNEAQ (reference sequence). The J segment lost 0 bases and the V segment lost 2 bases, leaving 4 bases of the junction unmatched. The CDR3 is 16 residues long. For the CDR3, the DNA is TGTGCCAGCAGCTTAACAGGGGGCACTTCTAACTATGGCTACACCTTC. It encodes CASSLTGGTSNYGYTF.

This clone came up a few times. The J gene is TRBJ1-5, the V gene TRBV7-9; D unclear. Germline lookup yields CDR1 SEHNR and CDR2 FQNEAQ (reference sequence). This CDR3 region has 14 residues. V was trimmed by 1 base and J by 2 bases, leaving 6 bases between them. CDR3 nucleotide sequence: TGTGCCAGCAGCTTAGTTGGAGGCAATCAGCCCCAGCATTTT. Residues: CASSLVGGNQPQHF. Drawing the rest from reference TRBV7-9 and TRBJ1-5, the complete variable domain is DTGVSQNPRHKITKRGQNVTFRCDPISEHNRLYWYRQTLGQGPEFLTYFQNEAQLEKSRLLSDRFSAERPKGSFSTLEIQRTEQGDSAMYLCASSLVGGNQPQHFGDGTRLSIL.

This chain uses TRBV24-1 with TRBJ2-1; D perhaps matches TRBD2 (6 bases). Germline CDR1 and CDR2: KGHDR and SFDVKD. The ends were cut back, 3 bases at V and 0 bases at J, with 11 bases in the middle. This CDR3 is built from 16 residues. CDR3 loop: CATSDPDGSSYNEQFF. CDR3 bases: TGTGCCACCAGTGATCCGGACGGGAGCTCCTACAATGAGCAGTTCTTC.

The CDR3 coding sequence is TGTGCCAGCAGTGAACGACAGACCTACAATGAGCAGTTCTTC. Its translation: CASSERQTYNEQFF. V and J are TRBV2 and TRBJ2-1; TRBD1 might be the D (5 bases). Germline V gene lookup returns CDR1 SNHLY and CDR2 FYNNEI. Trimming cost V 2 bases and J 2 bases, with 7 bases left between them. The CDR3 covers 14 residues.

The chain has TRBV27 and TRBJ2-7; D may be TRBD1 (6 bases). The CDR3 covers 12 residues. The V end lost 3 bases, the J end lost 7 bases, and 10 bases lay between the germline ends. CDR1 is MNHEY, CDR2 SMNVEV, per germline (reference sequence). The CDR3, as DNA: TGTGCCAGCAGTTTGCCAGGGGCGGAGCAGTACTTC. Residues: CASSLPGAEQYF.

The chain's CDR3 is CASSTTGAGGYTF. CDR3 nucleotides: TGTGCCAGTAGTACAACAGGGGCGGGAGGCTACACCTTC. The V gene is TRBV19, the J gene TRBJ1-2; 7 bases match TRBD1. Looked up from germline, CDR1 is LNHDA and CDR2 is SQIVND (reference sequence). The CDR3 totals 13 residues. V was clipped by 4 bases and J by 8 bases; unmatched bases: 7.

J is TRBJ2-1 and V is TRBV6-2 or TRBV6-3; 10 bases map to TRBD2. The V gene end was trimmed by 6 bases and the J gene end by 7 bases; junction bases not matched to a gene: 9. CDR3 length: 15 amino acids. CDR1 is MNHEY and CDR2 is SVGEGT in the germline V gene. As DNA, the CDR3 is TGTGCCAGCAGCTTAGCGGGAGGAAGAGCTAATGAGCAGTTCTTC. It specifies CASSLAGGRANEQFF.

The J gene is TRBJ1-1, the V gene TRBV27, with 9 bases identical to TRBD1. Germline trimming cut 4 bases from V and 4 bases from J; bases unmatched to any gene: 10. Germline V gene sequence: CDR1 MNHEY, CDR2 SMNVEV (reference sequence). CDR3 size: 16 residues. The CDR3 DNA reads as TGTGCCAGCAGTTGGGGACAGGGCCAAAAGTCCACTGAAGCTTTCTTT. Translated, it gives CASSWGQGQKSTEAFF.

The chain couples TRBV19 to TRBJ2-5; 10 bases match TRBD1. The CDR3 is 15 amino acids. The ends lost 5 bases at V and 3 bases at J; junction bases unmatched: 6. The germline CDR1 and CDR2 sequences are LNHDA and SQIVND (reference sequence). The DNA of the CDR3 is TGTGCCAGTAGTCCGGGACAGGGGTCGAAAGAGACCCAGTACTTC. It yields the protein CASSPGQGSKETQYF.

CDR3 protein: CASTPTLRQHSEQFF. For the CDR3, the DNA is TGTGCCAGCACCCCCACCCTCAGACAGCATTCCGAGCAGTTCTTC. The chain combines TRBV13 with TRBJ2-1; TRBD1 might be the D (5 bases). CDR3 length: 15 residues. Looked up from germline, CDR1 is PRHDT and CDR2 is FYEKMQ (reference sequence). The germline V and J ends were trimmed by 7 bases and 10 bases, with 23 bases remaining between them.

CDR3 loop: CASRTVSNPEAFF. The DNA of the CDR3 is TGTGCCAGCAGAACCGTGAGTAATCCTGAAGCTTTCTTT. V and J are TRBV11-2 and TRBJ1-1; D call uncertain. The germline CDR1 and CDR2 sequences are SGHAT and FQNNGV. This CDR3 is 13 amino acids long. V was trimmed by 6 bases and J by 6 bases, leaving 14 bases between them.

This sequence joins TRBV10-3 and TRBJ2-2, with D uncertain. V was trimmed by 6 bases and J by 6 bases, leaving 11 bases between them. The V gene's germline CDR1 is ENHRY and CDR2 SYGVKD. The CDR3 has 13 amino acids. CDR3 residues: CAIRPTLPGELFF. CDR3 sequence (DNA): TGTGCCATCAGACCTACACTGCCCGGGGAGCTGTTTTTT.

V gene TRBV7-8 combines with J gene TRBJ1-6; TRBD1 agrees at 8 bases. Germline trimming cut 5 bases from V and 14 bases from J; bases unmatched to any gene: 14. There are 15 residues in the CDR3. Germline V gene sequence: CDR1 SGHVS, CDR2 FQNEAQ. The DNA for the CDR3 is TGTGCCAGCAGCCCCTACACAGGGGGAGGGCTATCCCTCCACTTT. It specifies CASSPYTGGGLSLHF.

This chain joins TRBV27 and TRBJ1-1; D possibly corresponds to TRBD1 (6 bases). The germline gives CDR1 MNHEY, CDR2 SMNVEV (reference sequence). Trimming left V 2 bases short and J 5 bases short, with 18 bases between. The CDR3 runs to 16 residues. The CDR3 is CASSLNGGGRWTEAFF. The CDR3 DNA sequence: TGTGCCAGCAGTTTAAATGGGGGCGGGAGATGGACTGAAGCTTTCTTT.

V usage is TRBV5-1 and J usage is TRBJ1-5; D uncertain. The CDR3 is made up of 13 amino acids. The germline gives CDR1 SGHRS, CDR2 YFSETQ. Trimming shortened V by 0 bases and J by 7 bases, and 8 bases separated the two germline ends. CDR3 residues: CASSLEGGQPQHF. CDR3 coding DNA: TGCGCCAGCAGCTTGGAGGGTGGCCAGCCCCAGCATTTT.

The CDR3 nucleotides are TGTGCCAGCAGCTTAAGGTCGTCCAGAGCGGACGAGCAGTACTTC. It is translated as CASSLRSSRADEQYF. The chain employs TRBV7-2 and TRBJ2-7; possible D gene TRBD2, 5 bases. This CDR3 contains 15 residues. Germline assignment: CDR1 SGHTA and CDR2 FQGNSA. Trimming removed 2 bases at V and 5 bases at J, with 16 bases between.

This chain joins TRBV6-6 and TRBJ1-2; the D gene is possibly TRBD1 (6 bases). The CDR3 is 14 residues long. V lost 5 bases and J lost 4, with 14 bases in between. Germline V lookup: CDR1 MNHNY, CDR2 SVGAGI (reference sequence). In DNA form, the CDR3 reads TGTGCCAGCAGTAACCCGGGACATAGCTATGGCTACACCTTC. Amino acids: CASSNPGHSYGYTF.

This clone is judged medium-sized. The gene calls are TRBV7-6 and TRBJ2-7; perhaps TRBD2 as D (6 bases). Per germline, CDR1 SGHVS and CDR2 FNYEAQ. This CDR3 is built from 15 residues. Trimming stripped 4 bases from V and 1 base from J, with 14 bases between. This CDR3 reads CASSSTGDPSYEQYF. The DNA of the CDR3 is TGTGCCAGCAGCTCTACGGGAGACCCATCCTACGAGCAGTACTTC.

This clone showed up just once. This chain uses TRBV12-2 with TRBJ2-2; TRBD2, the D gene given by the table, was not confirmed from the DNA. TRBV12-2 is labeled a pseudogene. The length of the CDR3 is 18 residues. The CDR3 sequence is CASRLAPLAYTNTGELFF. CDR3 sequence (DNA): TGTGCAAGTCGCTTAGCCCCACTAGCGTACACGAACACCGGGGAGCTGTTTTTT.

J is TRBJ2-7 and V is TRBV28; 7 nucleotides agree with TRBD2. The CDR3 length is 15 residues. V gave up 3 bases and J gave up 7 bases; unmatched junction bases: 12. CDR1 MDHEN and CDR2 SYDVKM come from the germline V gene. CDR3 in amino acids: CASSFSSGGPREQYF. CDR3 coding DNA: TGTGCCAGCAGTTTTTCTAGCGGAGGGCCCCGGGAGCAGTACTTC.

This clone was counted a single time. The V and J genes are TRBV12-3 or TRBV12-4 and TRBJ1-5; no firm D call. V dropped 3 bases and J dropped 5 bases, with 8 bases sitting between them. The CDR3 extends over 13 amino acids. For the CDR3, the DNA is TGTGCCAGCAGTTTGACCTGGGATCAGCCCCAGCATTTT. Protein product: CASSLTWDQPQHF.

This chain links TRBV9 with TRBJ1-2; 9 bases are shared with TRBD1. The CDR3 has 14 amino acids. The V segment lost 1 base and the J segment 4 bases; nucleotides outside the gene matches: 2. CDR1 and CDR2 (germline): SGDLS, YYNGEE. The CDR3 DNA follows: TGTGCCAGCAGCGTAACAGGGGGCACCTATGGCTACACCTTC. Its protein product is CASSVTGGTYGYTF. The entire variable domain, with the rest obtained from reference TRBV9 and TRBJ1-2, is as follows: DSGVTQTPKHLITATGQRVTLRCSPRSGDLSVYWYQQSLDQGLQFLIQYYNGEERAKGNILERFSAQQFPDLHSELNLSSLELGDSALYFCASSVTGGTYGYTFGSGTRLTVV.

This chain uses TRBV5-1 with TRBJ1-4; unclear D gene. The CDR3 sequence is 16 residues long. CDR1 and CDR2 (germline): SGHRS, YFSETQ. V was shortened by 0 bases and J by 3 bases, with 12 bases between the two germline ends. The chain's CDR3 is CASSLGQAPANEKLFF. The DNA for the CDR3 is TGCGCCAGCAGCTTGGGGCAGGCCCCAGCTAATGAAAAACTGTTTTTT.

The chain uses TRBV18 and TRBJ2-7, with 7 nucleotides matching TRBD2. Per the germline V gene, CDR1 is KGHSH and CDR2 is LQKENI. The CDR3 totals 15 residues. J lost 3 bases, V lost 0 bases, and 5 bases had no gene match. CDR3 in DNA: TGTGCCAGCTCACCACCGGGGGACTACCTCTACGAGCAGTACTTC. Protein sequence: CASSPPGDYLYEQYF.

This clone was counted a single time. The CDR3 loop is CASSKGGTSGAEYF. CDR3 in DNA: TGTGCCAGCAGCAAAGGCGGGACTAGCGGGGCCGAGTACTTC. The V call is TRBV21-1, the J call TRBJ2-4; the table's D call, TRBD2, has no DNA check behind it. TRBV21-1 is noted as a pseudogene. The CDR3 runs to 14 residues.

The chain joins TRBV6-5 to TRBJ2-7; a weak D match, TRBD1 (5 bases). Between the trimmed V and J ends, which lost 5 bases and 5 bases, there was a span of 19 bases. Germline V gives CDR1 MNHEY, CDR2 SVGAGI. The CDR3 runs 15 residues. The CDR3 nucleotides read TGTGCCAGCAGTCCAGTTTGGACATTCGACCACGAGCAGTACTTC. Its protein product is CASSPVWTFDHEQYF.

The chain employs TRBV5-1 and TRBJ2-1, with TRBD2 identical over 15 bases. CDR3 length equals 16 residues. After removal of 4 bases from V and 9 bases from J, the junction contained 8 bases not matched to a gene. The germline CDR1 and CDR2 sequences are SGHRS and YFSETQ. CDR3 amino acids: CASSPPGLAGGVEQFF. The CDR3 DNA reads as TGCGCCAGCAGCCCTCCGGGACTAGCGGGAGGCGTTGAGCAGTTCTTC. The full variable domain, completed using reference TRBV5-1 and TRBJ2-1, is KAGVTQTPRYLIKTRGQQVTLSCSPISGHRSVSWYQQTPGQGLQFLFEYFSETQRNKGNFPGRFSGRQFSNSRSEMNVSTLELGDSALYLCASSPPGLAGGVEQFFGPGTRLTVL.

V gene TRBV10-3 combines with J gene TRBJ2-7, with D possibly being TRBD2 (5 bases). Trimming removed 3 bases from V and 2 bases from J, with 14 bases in between. This CDR3 region has 15 residues. CDR1 is ENHRY, CDR2 SYGVKD, per germline. The CDR3 is CAISESRADTYEQYF. CDR3 coding DNA: TGTGCCATCAGTGAATCGAGGGCGGATACCTACGAGCAGTACTTC.

The chain is built from TRBV6-6 and TRBJ2-3; D remains unclear. Per germline, CDR1 MNHNY and CDR2 SVGAGI (reference sequence). This CDR3 has 13 residues. Trimming removed 7 bases from V and 4 bases from J, with 12 bases in between. CDR3 sequence (DNA): TGTGCCAGCACCATGACCTGGCCAGATACGCAGTATTTT. Translation gives CASTMTWPDTQYF.

Here the CDR3 DNA reads TGTGCCAGCAGCTCCACCGGCTGGGACTACGAGCAGTACTTC. This translates into CASSSTGWDYEQYF. The V gene is TRBV7-2, the J gene TRBJ2-7; D gene ambiguous. CDR1 is SGHTA and CDR2 is FQGNSA in the germline V gene. The CDR3 covers 14 residues. Trimming took 4 bases from V and 3 from J, leaving 13 bases between them.